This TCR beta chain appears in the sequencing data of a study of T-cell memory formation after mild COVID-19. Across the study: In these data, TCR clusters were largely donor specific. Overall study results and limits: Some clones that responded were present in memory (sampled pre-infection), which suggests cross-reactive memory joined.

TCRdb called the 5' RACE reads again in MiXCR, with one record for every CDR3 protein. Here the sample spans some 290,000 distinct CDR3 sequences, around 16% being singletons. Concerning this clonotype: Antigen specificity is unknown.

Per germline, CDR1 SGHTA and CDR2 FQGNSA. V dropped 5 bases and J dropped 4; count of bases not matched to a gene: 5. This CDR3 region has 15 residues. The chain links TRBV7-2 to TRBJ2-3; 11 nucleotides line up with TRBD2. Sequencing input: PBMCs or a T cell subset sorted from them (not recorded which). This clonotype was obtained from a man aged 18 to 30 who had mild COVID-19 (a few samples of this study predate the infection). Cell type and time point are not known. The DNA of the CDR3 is TGTGCCAGCAGCCATAGCGGGGGGGTCGCAGATACGCAGTATTTT. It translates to CASSHSGGVADTQYF.